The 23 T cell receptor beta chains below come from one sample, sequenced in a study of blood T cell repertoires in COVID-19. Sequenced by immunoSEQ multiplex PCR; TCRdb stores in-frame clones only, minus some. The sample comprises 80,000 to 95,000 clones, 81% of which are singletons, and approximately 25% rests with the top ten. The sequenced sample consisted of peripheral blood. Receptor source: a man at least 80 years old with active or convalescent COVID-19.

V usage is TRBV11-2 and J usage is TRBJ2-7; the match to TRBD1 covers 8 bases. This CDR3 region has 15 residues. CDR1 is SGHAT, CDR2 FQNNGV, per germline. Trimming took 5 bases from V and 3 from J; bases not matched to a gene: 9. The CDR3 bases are TGTGCCAGCAGCCAGGGAAGGACAGGGAACTACGAGCAGTACTTC. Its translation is CASSQGRTGNYEQYF.

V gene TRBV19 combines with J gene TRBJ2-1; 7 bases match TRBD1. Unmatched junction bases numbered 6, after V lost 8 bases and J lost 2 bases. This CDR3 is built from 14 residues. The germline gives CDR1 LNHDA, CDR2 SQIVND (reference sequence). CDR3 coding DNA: TGTGCCAGTGGCCCGCAGGGGGCCTACAATGAGCAGTTCTTC. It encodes CASGPQGAYNEQFF.

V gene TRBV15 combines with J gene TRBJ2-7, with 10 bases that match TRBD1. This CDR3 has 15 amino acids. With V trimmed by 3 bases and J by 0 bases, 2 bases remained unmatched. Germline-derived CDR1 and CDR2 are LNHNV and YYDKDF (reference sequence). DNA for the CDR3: TGTGCCACCAGCAGGGACAGGGGGGGCTCCTACGAGCAGTACTTC. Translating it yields CATSRDRGGSYEQYF. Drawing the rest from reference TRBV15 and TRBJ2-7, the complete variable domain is DAMVIQNPRYQVTQFGKPVTLSCSQTLNHNVMYWYQQKSSQAPKLLFHYYDKDFNNEADTPDNFQSRRPNTSFCFLDIRSPGLGDTAMYLCATSRDRGGSYEQYFGPGTRLTVT.

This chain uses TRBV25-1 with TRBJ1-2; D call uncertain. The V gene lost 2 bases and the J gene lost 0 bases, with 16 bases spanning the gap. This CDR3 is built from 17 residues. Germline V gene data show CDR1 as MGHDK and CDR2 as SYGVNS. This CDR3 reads CASSESLSATPNYGYTF. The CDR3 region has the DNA TGTGCCAGCAGTGAAAGCCTGTCGGCGACTCCTAACTATGGCTACACCTTC.

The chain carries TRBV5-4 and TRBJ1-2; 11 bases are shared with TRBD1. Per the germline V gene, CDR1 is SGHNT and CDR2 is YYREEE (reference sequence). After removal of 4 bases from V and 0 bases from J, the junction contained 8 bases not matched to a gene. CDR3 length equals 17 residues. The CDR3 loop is CASSPGQGANSNYGYTF. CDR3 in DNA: TGTGCCAGCAGCCCCGGACAGGGGGCCAACTCTAACTATGGCTACACCTTC.

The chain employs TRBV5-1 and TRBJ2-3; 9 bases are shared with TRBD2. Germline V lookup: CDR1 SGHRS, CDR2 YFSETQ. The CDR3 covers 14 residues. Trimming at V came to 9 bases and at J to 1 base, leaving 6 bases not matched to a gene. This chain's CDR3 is CATSSGVGTDTQYF. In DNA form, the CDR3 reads TGCGCCACCTCTAGCGGGGTGGGCACAGATACGCAGTATTTT.

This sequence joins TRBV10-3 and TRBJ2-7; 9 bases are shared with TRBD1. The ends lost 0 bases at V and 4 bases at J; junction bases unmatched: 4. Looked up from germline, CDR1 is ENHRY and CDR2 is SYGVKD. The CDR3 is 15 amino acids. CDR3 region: CAISESVGQGYEQYF. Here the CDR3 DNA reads TGTGCCATCAGTGAGTCGGTTGGACAGGGGTACGAGCAGTACTTC.

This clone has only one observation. CDR3 nucleotide sequence: TGCGCCAGCAGCTTGGGGCCGACAGGGAACACCGGGGAGCTGTTTTTT. Translating it yields CASSLGPTGNTGELFF. The J gene is TRBJ2-2, the V gene TRBV5-1; perhaps TRBD1 as D (6 bases). The CDR3 contains 16 residues. V lost 0 bases and J 1 base, leaving 10 bases between the germline ends. CDR1 and CDR2 (germline): SGHRS, YFSETQ.

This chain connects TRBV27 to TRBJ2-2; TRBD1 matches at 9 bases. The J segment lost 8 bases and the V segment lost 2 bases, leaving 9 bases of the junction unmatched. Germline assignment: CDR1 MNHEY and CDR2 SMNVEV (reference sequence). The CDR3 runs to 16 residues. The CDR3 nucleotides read TGTGCCAGCAGTTTACCGGCCGGGACAGGGTCTGGGGAGCTGTTTTTT. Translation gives CASSLPAGTGSGELFF.

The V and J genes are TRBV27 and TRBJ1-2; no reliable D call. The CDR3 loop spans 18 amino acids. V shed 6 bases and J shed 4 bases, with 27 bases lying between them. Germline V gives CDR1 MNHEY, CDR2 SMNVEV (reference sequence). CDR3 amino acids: CASSPFRARGPKSYGYTF. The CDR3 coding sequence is TGTGCCAGCAGCCCATTTAGAGCGCGTGGCCCTAAGAGCTATGGCTACACCTTC.

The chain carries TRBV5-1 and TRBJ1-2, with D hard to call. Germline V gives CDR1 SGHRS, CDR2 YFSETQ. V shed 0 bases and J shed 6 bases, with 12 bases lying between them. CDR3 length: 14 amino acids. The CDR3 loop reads CASSLAQRDDGYTF. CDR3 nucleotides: TGCGCCAGCAGCTTGGCCCAGCGAGACGATGGCTACACCTTC.

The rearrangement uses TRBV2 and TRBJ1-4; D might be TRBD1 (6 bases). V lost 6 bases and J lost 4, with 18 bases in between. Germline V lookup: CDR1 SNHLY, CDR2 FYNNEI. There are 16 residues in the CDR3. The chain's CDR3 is CASRGLEGVGNEKLFF. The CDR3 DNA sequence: TGTGCCAGCAGGGGTTTAGAGGGGGTCGGTAATGAAAAACTGTTTTTT.

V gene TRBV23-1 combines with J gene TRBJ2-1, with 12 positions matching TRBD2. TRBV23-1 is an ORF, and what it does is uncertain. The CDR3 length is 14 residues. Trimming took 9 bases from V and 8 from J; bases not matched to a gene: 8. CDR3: CASLAGGPRDEQFF. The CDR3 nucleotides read TGCGCCAGTCTAGCGGGGGGGCCGAGGGATGAGCAGTTCTTC.

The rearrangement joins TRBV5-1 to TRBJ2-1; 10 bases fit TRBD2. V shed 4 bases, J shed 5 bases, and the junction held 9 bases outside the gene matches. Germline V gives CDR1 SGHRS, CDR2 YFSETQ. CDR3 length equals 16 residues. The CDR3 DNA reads TGCGCCAGCAGCCCCCGCCTAGCGGGGGTGGACAATGAGCAGTTCTTC. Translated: CASSPRLAGVDNEQFF.

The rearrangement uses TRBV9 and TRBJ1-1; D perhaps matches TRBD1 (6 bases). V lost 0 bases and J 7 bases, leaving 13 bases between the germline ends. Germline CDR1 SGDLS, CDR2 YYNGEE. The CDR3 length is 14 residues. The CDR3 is CASSVDQGGGEAFF. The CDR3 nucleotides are TGTGCCAGCAGCGTAGATCAGGGAGGGGGTGAAGCTTTCTTT.

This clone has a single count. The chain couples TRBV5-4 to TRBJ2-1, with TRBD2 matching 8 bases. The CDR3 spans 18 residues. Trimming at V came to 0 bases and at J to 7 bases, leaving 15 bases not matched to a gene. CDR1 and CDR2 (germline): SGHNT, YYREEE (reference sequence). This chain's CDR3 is CASSLASPGGAITNEQFF. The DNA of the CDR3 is TGTGCCAGCAGCTTGGCCAGTCCGGGGGGGGCGATTACAAATGAGCAGTTCTTC.

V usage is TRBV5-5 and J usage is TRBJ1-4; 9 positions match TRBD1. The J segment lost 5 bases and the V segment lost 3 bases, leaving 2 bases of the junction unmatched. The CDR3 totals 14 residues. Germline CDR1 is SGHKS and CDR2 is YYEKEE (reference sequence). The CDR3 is CASSWDRANEKLFF. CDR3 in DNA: TGTGCCAGCAGCTGGGACAGGGCGAATGAAAAACTGTTTTTT.

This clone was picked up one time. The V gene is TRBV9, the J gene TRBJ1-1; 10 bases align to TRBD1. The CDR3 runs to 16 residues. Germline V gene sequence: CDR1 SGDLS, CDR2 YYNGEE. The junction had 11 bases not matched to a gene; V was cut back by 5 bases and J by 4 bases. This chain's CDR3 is CASSPGDRGGLTEAFF. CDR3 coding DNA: TGTGCCAGCAGTCCCGGGGACAGGGGCGGTCTCACTGAAGCTTTCTTT.

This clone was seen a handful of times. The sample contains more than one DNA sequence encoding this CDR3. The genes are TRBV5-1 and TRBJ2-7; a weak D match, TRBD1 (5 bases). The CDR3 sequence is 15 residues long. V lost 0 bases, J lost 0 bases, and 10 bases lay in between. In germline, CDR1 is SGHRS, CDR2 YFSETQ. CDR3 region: CASSLEGVISYEQYF. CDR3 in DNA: TGCGCCAGCAGCTTGGAAGGGGTCATCTCCTACGAGCAGTACTTC.

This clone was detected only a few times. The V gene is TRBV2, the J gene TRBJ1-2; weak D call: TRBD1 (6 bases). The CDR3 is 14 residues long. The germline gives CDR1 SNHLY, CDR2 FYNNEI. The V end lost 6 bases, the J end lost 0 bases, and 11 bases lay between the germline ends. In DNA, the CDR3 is TGTGCCAGCAGCCCGGACAGAGCTAACTATGGCTACACCTTC. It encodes CASSPDRANYGYTF.

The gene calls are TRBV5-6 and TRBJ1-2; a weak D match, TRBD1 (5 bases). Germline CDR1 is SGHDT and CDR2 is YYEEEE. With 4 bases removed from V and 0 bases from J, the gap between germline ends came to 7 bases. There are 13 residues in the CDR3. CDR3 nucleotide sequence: TGTGCCAGCAGCCCGACAGCTAACTATGGCTACACCTTC. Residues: CASSPTANYGYTF.

The CDR3 DNA sequence: TGCGCCAGCAGCTTGGATAGCGGGGGGCGCACAGATACGCAGTATTTT. It translates to CASSLDSGGRTDTQYF. The chain combines TRBV5-1 with TRBJ2-3, with 10 nucleotides matching TRBD2. Germline V gene lookup returns CDR1 SGHRS and CDR2 YFSETQ. V lost 0 bases and J lost 1; bases outside the gene matches: 2. This CDR3 has 16 amino acids.

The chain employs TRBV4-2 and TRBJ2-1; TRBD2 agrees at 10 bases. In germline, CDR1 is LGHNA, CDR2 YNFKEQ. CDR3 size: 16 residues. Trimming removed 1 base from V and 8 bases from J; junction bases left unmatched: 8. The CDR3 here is CASSQGQRGGVDEQFF. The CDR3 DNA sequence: TGTGCCAGCAGCCAAGGTCAGCGGGGGGGCGTGGATGAGCAGTTCTTC.